This entry describes one TCR beta chain. Its cognate antigen is unknown. Newly diagnosed hyperthyroidism, duration under 2 months, in patients aged 18 to 65. CDR1 DFQATT and CDR2 SNEGSKA come from the germline V gene (reference sequence). The V end was cut by 0 bases, the J end by 7 bases, with 12 bases between. This CDR3 is 13 amino acids long. Authors of the study amplified TCR beta CDR3 regions from RNA transcripts. HTBI primers were the set used in a first-round RT-PCR of the TCR CDR3. In TCRdb, the multiplex PCR reads were re-called with MiXCR into one record per CDR3 protein. Here the sample spans about 740,000 distinct CDR3 sequences, approximately 15% being singletons. The source of the sample is a study of T cells in Graves' hyperthyroidism and ophthalmopathy. Study-wide results and caveats: A median about 6.5 months before onset, the model predicted ophthalmopathy. A model of 13 V-J pairs discriminated ophthalmopathy from stable hyperthyroidism.

The sequence was obtained from a woman younger than 30 with Graves' hyperthyroidism. This chain links TRBV20-1 with TRBJ1-1; the D gene is possibly TRBD1 (6 bases). Sequencing was done on a sample of blood. CDR3 bases: TGCAGTGCTAGAGATGCGGGGGGCGGTGAAGCTTTCTTT. Translation gives CSARDAGGGEAFF.